Listed below are T cell receptor beta chains from one sample, sequenced in a study of cytomegalovirus exposure and HLA in healthy donors. The table came from immunoSEQ multiplex PCR; TCRdb's copy has only in-frame clones and leaves some out. Of about 190,000 clones in the sample, approximately 80% were seen once. Sequencing used PBMCs. The receptors were gathered from a woman aged 25 to 39 in good health and CMV-seronegative. Each CDR3 is given with its conserved first and last residue. The order of the fields is J gene, V gene, clone size, D gene, CDR3 protein, CDR3 DNA. A D gene is named only where the DNA matches it firmly. Where a row states a size, it is once, few, many or the class of an expanded clone; other rows omit it.

>TRBJ2-1|TRBV7-6|-|-
CASSLDGHLTGYNEQFF
TGTGCCAGCAGCTTAGATGGGCACCTGACGGGATACAATGAGCAGTTCTTC
>TRBJ2-2|TRBV5-1|-|TRBD1
CASSLIGQGVAGELFF
TGCGCCAGCAGCTTAATTGGACAGGGGGTAGCCGGGGAGCTGTTTTTT
>TRBJ1-2|TRBV5-1|-|-
CASRTGENYGYTF
TGCGCCAGCAGAACAGGCGAGAACTATGGCTACACCTTC
>TRBJ1-1|TRBV7-3|-|-
CASSRGAPPNTEAFF
TGTGCCAGCAGCCGAGGTGCGCCCCCGAACACTGAAGCTTTCTTT
>TRBJ1-1|TRBV18|-|-
CASSPPYFTEAFF
TGTGCCAGCTCACCACCGTACTTCACTGAAGCTTTCTTT
>TRBJ1-2|TRBV2|-|-
CASTLGGRGYTF
TGTGCCAGCACCCTAGGGGGAAGGGGCTACACCTTC
>TRBJ1-1|TRBV28|-|-
CASNVVGREDTEAFF
TGTGCCAGCAATGTCGTGGGCAGGGAAGACACTGAAGCTTTCTTT
>TRBJ2-5|TRBV5-1|-|TRBD2
CASSSASGGARGTQYF
TGCGCCAGCAGCTCTGCTAGCGGGGGGGCCAGAGGGACCCAGTACTTC
>TRBJ1-3|TRBV30|-|-
CAWSATWNTIYF
TGTGCCTGGAGTGCTACTTGGAACACCATATATTTT
>TRBJ2-7|TRBV27|-|TRBD2
CASSLFGSGIPNEQYF
TGTGCCAGCAGTTTATTTGGTAGCGGGATTCCAAACGAGCAGTACTTC
>TRBJ1-3|TRBV27|-|-
CASSRGVSGNTIYF
TGTGCCAGCAGCCGCGGGGTCTCTGGAAACACCATATATTTT
>TRBJ2-3|TRBV27|-|-
CASRYLSAGRTDTQYF
TGTGCCAGCAGGTACTTAAGTGCGGGGCGCACAGATACGCAGTATTTT
>TRBJ1-1|TRBV29-1|-|-
CSATQDRVNTEAFF
TGCAGCGCCACACAGGACAGAGTTAACACTGAAGCTTTCTTT
>TRBJ2-2|TRBV2|once|-
CASSEDAVVNTGELFF
TGTGCCAGCAGTGAAGATGCGGTCGTGAACACCGGGGAGCTGTTTTTT
>TRBJ1-6|TRBV19|many|-
CASSGAVFSPLHF
TGTGCCAGTAGTGGGGCAGTTTTTTCACCCCTCCACTTT
>TRBJ2-5|TRBV6-1|-|TRBD2
CASSKVPGLAGDKETQYF
TGTGCCAGCAGTAAAGTCCCGGGACTAGCGGGGGACAAAGAGACCCAGTACTTC
>TRBJ1-6|TRBV18|-|-
CASSPRGLENSPLHF
TGTGCCAGCTCACCGCGGGGTCTCGAGAATTCACCCCTCCACTTT
>TRBJ2-1|TRBV19|few|-
CASLGLGDEQFF
TGTGCCAGTCTGGGGCTCGGCGATGAGCAGTTCTTC
>TRBJ2-1|TRBV19|-|TRBD1
CASSARGTGINEQFF
TGTGCCAGTAGTGCCAGGGGGACAGGCATCAATGAGCAGTTCTTC